One and the same sample provided the 13 T cell receptor beta chains below, sequenced in a study of blood T cell repertoires in COVID-19. Generated by immunoSEQ multiplex PCR, the TCRdb table keeps only in-frame clones and is missing some. This sample yields some 110,000 clones, of which approximately 80% are seen a single time; about 2.5% belongs to the top ten. Sample: peripheral blood. The receptor set was obtained from a man aged 45-65 years with acute or convalescent COVID-19.

The chain is built from TRBV5-8 and TRBJ2-3; tentative D call: TRBD1 (6 bases). Germline CDR1 reads SGHTS; CDR2 reads YDEGEE. The CDR3 runs 14 residues. Between the trimmed V and J ends, which lost 1 base and 5 bases, there was a span of 11 bases. CDR3: CASSLWGQGDTQYF. Here the CDR3 DNA reads TGTGCCAGCAGCTTGTGGGGGCAGGGAGATACGCAGTATTTT. The full variable domain, with the rest looked up from reference TRBV5-8 and TRBJ2-3, is EAGVTQSPTHLIKTRGQQATLRCSPISGHTSVYWYQQALGLGLQFLLWYDEGEERNRGNFPPRFSGRQFPNYSSELNVNALELEDSALYLCASSLWGQGDTQYFGPGTRLTVL.

This clone has just a few counts. The V gene is TRBV18, the J gene TRBJ2-7; 7 bases line up with TRBD1. V was clipped by 5 bases and J by 3 bases; unmatched bases: 4. CDR3 length: 13 amino acids. Looked up from germline, CDR1 is KGHSH and CDR2 is LQKENI. Written as DNA, the CDR3 is TGTGCCAGCTCAGCAGGACAGGACTACGAGCAGTACTTC. Translating it yields CASSAGQDYEQYF.

A single count supports this clone. The gene calls are TRBV10-3 and TRBJ1-5, with D perhaps matching TRBD1 (6 bases). The CDR3 extends over 17 amino acids. Germline V gene sequence: CDR1 ENHRY, CDR2 SYGVKD. Trimming removed 5 bases from V and 0 bases from J, with 17 bases in between. Here the CDR3 DNA reads TGTGCCATCAGTCCCCTCGGGGGGACAAATAGCAATCAGCCCCAGCATTTT. Translated: CAISPLGGTNSNQPQHF.

Only one count was recorded for this clone. The chain joins TRBV5-1 to TRBJ2-2; 7 nucleotides match TRBD2. The V gene's germline CDR1 is SGHRS and CDR2 YFSETQ. V was clipped by 3 bases and J by 2 bases; unmatched bases: 10. This CDR3 region has 17 residues. The CDR3 region has the DNA TGCGCCAGCAGCTGGGCGGGGACTACCACTAACACCGGGGAGCTGTTTTTT. It yields the protein CASSWAGTTTNTGELFF.

Notes on this clone: A junction boundary mismatches the germline segment, possibly from a read error. The chain uses TRBV7-7 and TRBJ2-1; 14 nucleotides agree with TRBD2. CDR1 SSHAT and CDR2 FNYEAQ come from the germline V gene (reference sequence). The CDR3 spans 17 residues. The DNA of the CDR3 is TGTGCTAGCAGCCCTACGACTAGCGGGAGGGCTTACAATGAGCAGTTCTTC. Its translation: CASSPTTSGRAYNEQFF.

The chain links TRBV19 to TRBJ2-3, with TRBD2 matching over 8 bases. The CDR3 runs 15 residues. The germline V gene has CDR1 LNHDA and CDR2 SQIVND (reference sequence). J lost 1 base, V lost 5 bases, and 5 bases had no gene match. The CDR3 bases are TGTGCCAGTAGTCTTTCTAGCGGGCGCACAGATACGCAGTATTTT. Its translation: CASSLSSGRTDTQYF.

The V and J genes are TRBV3-1 (or the pseudogene TRBV3-2) and TRBJ2-6; 8 bases fit TRBD1. This CDR3 is built from 17 residues. Germline lookup yields CDR1 LGHDT and CDR2 YNNKEL (reference sequence). With 1 base clipped from V and 1 base from J, the junction kept 3 bases outside the gene matches. DNA for the CDR3: TGTGCCAGCAGCCAAGGCAGGGGGCTATCTGGGGCCAACGTCCTGACTTTC. It encodes CASSQGRGLSGANVLTF.

This sequence joins TRBV9 and TRBJ2-7; 7 bases are shared with TRBD2. CDR1 and CDR2 (germline): SGDLS, YYNGEE. V trimming: 0 bases; J trimming: 3 bases; junction bases outside the gene matches: 6. There are 15 residues in the CDR3. The CDR3: CASSVGVGGYYEQYF. Here the CDR3 DNA reads TGTGCCAGCAGCGTAGGGGTGGGAGGGTACTACGAGCAGTACTTC.

V gene TRBV7-3 combines with J gene TRBJ2-4, with D possibly being TRBD1 (5 bases). The CDR3 is made up of 13 amino acids. V dropped 4 bases and J dropped 7 bases, with 11 bases sitting between them. The V gene's germline CDR1 is SGHTA and CDR2 FQGTGA. The CDR3 is CASSSGQGNIQYF. CDR3 DNA sequence: TGTGCCAGCAGCTCCGGGCAGGGCAACATTCAGTACTTC. The variable domain in full, completed from reference TRBV7-3 and TRBJ2-4, reads GAGVSQTPSNKVTEKGKYVELRCDPISGHTALYWYRQSLGQGPEFLIYFQGTGAADDSGLPNDRFFAVRPEGSVSTLKIQRTERGDSAVYLCASSSGQGNIQYFGAGTRLSVL.

The chain links TRBV10-3 to TRBJ2-7; D is perhaps TRBD2 (5 bases). The CDR3 is 13 amino acids. The germline gives CDR1 ENHRY, CDR2 SYGVKD. Trimming cost V 7 bases and J 3 bases, with 13 bases left between them. This CDR3 is CAIKRELNYEQYF. In nucleotides, the CDR3 is TGTGCCATCAAGAGGGAACTAAACTACGAGCAGTACTTC.

This clone was picked up a small number of times. This chain joins TRBV7-2 and TRBJ2-1; 10 positions match TRBD1. This CDR3 comprises 16 residues. V shed 1 base, J shed 5 bases, and the junction held 5 bases outside the gene matches. Germline values: CDR1 SGHTA, CDR2 FQGNSA. The CDR3 region has the DNA TGTGCCAGCAGCTTAGAGGCAGGGACAGGGGACAATGAGCAGTTCTTC. As protein: CASSLEAGTGDNEQFF.

Regarding this clone: The same CDR3 also results from other DNA sequences found in this sample. The V gene is TRBV19, the J gene TRBJ1-5, with 8 bases lining up with TRBD1. The CDR3 is 14 amino acids. CDR1 is LNHDA and CDR2 is SQIVND in the germline V gene (reference sequence). With 5 bases clipped from V and 2 bases from J, the junction kept 2 bases outside the gene matches. CDR3 amino acids: CASSATGGNQPQHF. The CDR3 region has the DNA TGTGCCAGTAGTGCGACAGGGGGCAATCAGCCCCAGCATTTT.

V is TRBV10-2 and J is TRBJ1-6; 11 bases map to TRBD1. CDR1 and CDR2 (germline): WSHSY, SAAADI. The V and J ends lost 5 bases and 8 bases, in that order; junction bases with no gene match: 2. The length of the CDR3 is 14 residues. The chain's CDR3 is CASSLGQGDSPLHF. DNA of the CDR3: TGCGCCAGCAGTCTGGGACAGGGGGATTCACCCCTCCACTTT.